A selection of T cell receptor beta chains follows, all from one sample in a study of T-cell memory formation after mild COVID-19. MiXCR, applied by TCRdb to the 5' RACE reads, yields one record per CDR3 protein. The sample yields roughly 560,000 distinct CDR3 sequences, about a fifth seen once. The source material was PBMCs or a T cell subset sorted from them (not recorded which). Receptors originate from an adult woman who had mild COVID-19 (a few samples of this study predate the infection). Cell type and time point are not known. CDR3s include the opening cysteine and the closing phenylalanine or tryptophan. D genes are given only for firm matches. A row's size may be missing; if present it is once, few, many or a size class.

cdr3_aa	cdr3_nt	j_call	clone_size	d_call	v_call
CASSRAGTEIYGYTF	TGTGCCAGCAGCAGAGCCGGGACGGAAATCTATGGCTACACCTTC	TRBJ1-2	.	.	TRBV7-8
CASSLRGDPDQYF	TGCGCCAGCAGCCTCCGGGGAGACCCAGACCAGTACTTC	TRBJ2-5	few	.	TRBV5-1
CSASLSATTDTQYF	TGCAGTGCTAGCCTTAGCGCCACCACAGATACGCAGTATTTT	TRBJ2-3	.	.	TRBV20-1
CASRSYSNQPQHF	TGTGCCAGCAGAAGTTATAGCAATCAGCCCCAGCATTTT	TRBJ1-5	.	.	TRBV12-3/TRBV12-4
CASSLAHPTSRETQYF	TGTGCCAGCAGCTTAGCCCATCCAACTAGTCGAGAGACCCAGTACTTC	TRBJ2-5	.	.	TRBV7-6
CASSLALQREQFF	TGTGCCAGCAGTTTAGCGCTTCAGAGGGAGCAGTTCTTC	TRBJ2-1	few	.	TRBV12-3/TRBV12-4
CSVAWNTGELFF	TGCAGCGTGGCATGGAATACCGGGGAGCTGTTTTTT	TRBJ2-2	few	.	TRBV29-1
CASSSAGGATEAFF	TGTGCCAGCAGCAGTGCCGGGGGAGCCACTGAAGCTTTCTTT	TRBJ1-1	few	.	TRBV7-2
CASSSGPGALNYGYTF	TGCGCCAGCAGTTCCGGGCCAGGAGCTCTTAACTATGGCTACACCTTC	TRBJ1-2	.	.	TRBV5-1
CASSWGTTLTDTQYF	TGTGCCAGCAGCTGGGGGACTACCCTCACAGATACGCAGTATTTT	TRBJ2-3	.	TRBD2	TRBV7-9
CASTSWGQGASGANVLTF	TGCGCCAGCACCTCTTGGGGGCAGGGTGCATCTGGGGCCAACGTCCTGACTTTC	TRBJ2-6	.	.	TRBV5-1
CSAGIGRHIQYF	TGCAGTGCCGGGATAGGTCGCCACATTCAGTACTTC	TRBJ2-4	.	.	TRBV20-1
CASSQAGGGVEAFF	TGTGCCAGCAGCCAAGCCGGCGGGGGCGTTGAAGCTTTCTTT	TRBJ1-1	.	.	TRBV4-2
CASSYRGPDNEQFF	TGTGCCAGCAGTTACAGAGGACCTGACAATGAGCAGTTCTTC	TRBJ2-1	few	.	TRBV6-6
CSVELIGLAVYNEQFF	TGCAGCGTTGAGTTGATAGGCCTAGCGGTATACAATGAGCAGTTCTTC	TRBJ2-1	.	TRBD2	TRBV29-1
CASSYKGEQYF	TGTGCCAGCAGTTACAAAGGCGAGCAGTACTTC	TRBJ2-7	few	.	TRBV28
CASSTQTGRGATNEKLFF	TGTGCCAGTAGTACCCAGACCGGGCGCGGAGCAACTAATGAAAAACTGTTTTTT	TRBJ1-4	.	.	TRBV19
CAISGTRGSDRAYEQYF	TGTGCCATCAGCGGTACTCGCGGGAGTGATCGAGCCTACGAGCAGTACTTC	TRBJ2-7	.	TRBD2	TRBV10-3
CAWSAADSNQPQHF	TGTGCCTGGAGTGCGGCAGATAGCAATCAGCCCCAGCATTTT	TRBJ1-5	few	.	TRBV30
CASSSDGYEQYF	TGCGCCAGCAGCTCGGACGGCTACGAGCAGTACTTC	TRBJ2-7	.	.	TRBV5-1
CATSRQRSYNEQFF	TGTGCCACCTCCCGCCAGCGTTCCTACAATGAGCAGTTCTTC	TRBJ2-1	.	.	TRBV14
CSVTGVNTGELFF	TGCAGCGTTACAGGGGTGAACACCGGGGAGCTGTTTTTT	TRBJ2-2	.	TRBD1	TRBV29-1
CAWRGGGTGGFGYTF	TGTGCCTGGAGAGGAGGGGGGACAGGGGGCTTTGGCTACACCTTC	TRBJ1-2	few	TRBD1	TRBV30
CSVFMGGKLFF	TGCAGCGTCTTCATGGGGGGGAAACTGTTTTTT	TRBJ1-4	.	.	TRBV29-1
CASSEGGGLADYNEQFF	TGTGCCAGCAGTGAAGGCGGGGGACTAGCGGACTACAATGAGCAGTTCTTC	TRBJ2-1	.	TRBD2	TRBV2
CASSRAGAYNEQFF	TGTGCCAGCAGTCGAGCGGGAGCCTACAATGAGCAGTTCTTC	TRBJ2-1	.	TRBD2	TRBV6-5
CASSQARTSSYNEQFF	TGCGCCAGCAGCCAGGCGCGGACCAGCTCCTACAATGAGCAGTTCTTC	TRBJ2-1	.	.	TRBV5-1
CASGYLNTEAFF	TGTGCCAGCGGGTATTTGAACACTGAAGCTTTCTTT	TRBJ1-1	.	.	TRBV6-5
CASSLIRLATDTGELFF	TGTGCCAGCAGCTTGATACGACTAGCGACGGACACCGGGGAGCTGTTTTTT	TRBJ2-2	few	TRBD2	TRBV5-5
CASSDYYGYTF	TGTGCCAGCAGTGACTACTATGGCTACACCTTC	TRBJ1-2	few	.	TRBV25-1
CASRDTGDYGYTF	TGTGCCAGCAGGGATACAGGGGACTATGGCTACACCTTC	TRBJ1-2	once	TRBD1	TRBV2
CSARDTLDSWTDTQYF	TGCAGTGCTAGAGATACATTGGACTCGTGGACAGATACGCAGTATTTT	TRBJ2-3	once	.	TRBV20-1
CASSYRAGRQTQYF	TGTGCCAGCAGCTACAGAGCGGGGAGGCAGACCCAGTACTTC	TRBJ2-5	.	TRBD2	TRBV7-2
CAISPEGGGTEAFF	TGTGCCATCAGCCCCGAAGGGGGTGGCACTGAAGCTTTCTTT	TRBJ1-1	.	.	TRBV10-3
CASSLAGGHTEAFF	TGTGCCAGCAGCTTGGCCGGGGGTCACACTGAAGCTTTCTTT	TRBJ1-1	.	.	TRBV5-6
CASSPPSGGSKNIQYF	TGTGCCAGCTCACCCCCCAGTGGCGGATCCAAAAACATTCAGTACTTC	TRBJ2-4	.	.	TRBV18
CASSIGPEDYGYTF	TGTGCCAGTAGTATAGGACCGGAGGATTATGGCTACACCTTC	TRBJ1-2	few	.	TRBV19
CASSQDRSLARYF	TGTGCCAGCAGCCAAGATCGAAGCCTAGCGCGGTACTTC	TRBJ2-7	.	.	TRBV14
CASSFRTQIYEQYF	TGTGCCAGCAGTTTTCGGACTCAGATCTACGAGCAGTACTTC	TRBJ2-7	few	.	TRBV6-2/TRBV6-3
CASSPPASYEQYF	TGTGCCAGCAGCCCGCCAGCCTCCTACGAGCAGTACTTC	TRBJ2-7	many	.	TRBV18
CASSLSLRDYKTDTQYF	TGTGCCAGCAGCCTTTCCCTCCGGGACTACAAGACAGATACGCAGTATTTT	TRBJ2-3	.	TRBD2	TRBV13